This T cell receptor (beta chain) was profiled in a study of blood T cell repertoires in COVID-19. As handled by the study authors: Nucleated cell counts were estimated from reference gene primer amplification. TCRdb keeps only in-frame clones here, not all; method: immunoSEQ multiplex PCR. V, J and clone size derive from that table, while D and trimming were established from the DNA sequence. Of more than 250,000 clones listed, about nine tenths are singletons. Sequences were obtained from PBMCs or T cells enriched from blood (not recorded which). The receptor's source is a woman between 18 and 29 years old who had recovered from COVID-19.

The CDR3 region has the DNA TGTGCCTGGATCCGCGCGGGGGGGAGATCGATACGCTCTGGGGCCAACGTCCTGACTTTC. Translation gives CAWIRAGGRSIRSGANVLTF. The chain has TRBV30 and TRBJ2-6; 9 bases line up with TRBD2. V trimming: 4 bases; J trimming: 0 bases; junction bases outside the gene matches: 16. From germline, CDR1 is GTSNPN and CDR2 SVGIG (reference sequence). CDR3 length: 20 amino acids.